This is a list of T cell receptor beta chains from one sample in a study of blood T cell repertoires in COVID-19. The assay was immunoSEQ multiplex PCR, and TCRdb's table has in-frame clones only and misses some. This sample yields about 350,000 clones, of which 88% are seen a single time; about 7% belongs to the top ten. The specimen was peripheral blood. The receptors shown here come from an older woman with COVID-19, enrolled during active disease. Each CDR3 is given with its conserved first and last residue. Each record gives: D gene, V gene, clone size, J gene, CDR3 DNA, CDR3 protein. A D gene is named only where the DNA matches it firmly. The size entry is marked missing in some rows and otherwise reads once, few, many or a size class.

D gene: .; V gene: TRBV12-3/TRBV12-4; clone size: .; J gene: TRBJ2-7; CDR3 DNA: TGTGCCAGCAGTTTAACAGACTACGAGCAGTACTTC; CDR3 protein: CASSLTDYEQYF
D gene: .; V gene: TRBV29-1; clone size: .; J gene: TRBJ2-3; CDR3 DNA: TGCAGCGTTTTCCTCACAGATACGCAGTATTTT; CDR3 protein: CSVFLTDTQYF
D gene: .; V gene: TRBV27; clone size: once; J gene: TRBJ2-1; CDR3 DNA: TGTGCCAGCAGTCCCGCAGGGTCTGGAAATGAGCAGTTCTTC; CDR3 protein: CASSPAGSGNEQFF
D gene: .; V gene: TRBV6-5; clone size: .; J gene: TRBJ1-2; CDR3 DNA: TGTGCCAGCAGTTACTCGAAAAACGCAGGGAATGATGGCTACACCTTC; CDR3 protein: CASSYSKNAGNDGYTF
D gene: .; V gene: TRBV5-4; clone size: .; J gene: TRBJ2-3; CDR3 DNA: TGTGCCAGCAGCTTTCCCGGGGGGCAAGATACGCAGTATTTT; CDR3 protein: CASSFPGGQDTQYF
D gene: TRBD1; V gene: TRBV3-1/TRBV3-2; clone size: .; J gene: TRBJ2-1; CDR3 DNA: TGTGCCAGCAGCCAAGATGGGACAGGGCGATGGAATGAGCAGTTCTTC; CDR3 protein: CASSQDGTGRWNEQFF
D gene: .; V gene: TRBV28; clone size: .; J gene: TRBJ2-1; CDR3 DNA: TGTGCCAGCAGTTTCGGTACTAGTTACAATGAGCAGTTCTTC; CDR3 protein: CASSFGTSYNEQFF
D gene: .; V gene: TRBV30; clone size: .; J gene: TRBJ2-1; CDR3 DNA: TGTGCCTGGAGACTTCCCAGGATTTTTTACAATGAGCAGTTCTTC; CDR3 protein: CAWRLPRIFYNEQFF
D gene: TRBD2; V gene: TRBV4-3; clone size: .; J gene: TRBJ2-1; CDR3 DNA: TGCGCCAGCAGCCAAGAGCCCAGCGGGGGGCTCGACTCCTACAATGAGCAGTTCTTC; CDR3 protein: CASSQEPSGGLDSYNEQFF
D gene: .; V gene: TRBV12-5; clone size: .; J gene: TRBJ2-5; CDR3 DNA: TGTGCTAGTTGCCTGGAGGGAGAGACCCAGTACTTC; CDR3 protein: CASCLEGETQYF
D gene: .; V gene: TRBV27; clone size: .; J gene: TRBJ1-4; CDR3 DNA: TGTGCCACCACGACAGCTAATGAAAAACTGTTTTTT; CDR3 protein: CATTTANEKLFF
D gene: .; V gene: TRBV2; clone size: .; J gene: TRBJ1-1; CDR3 DNA: TGTGCCAGCAGTGAAGAACAGCTTTCTGAAGCTTTCTTT; CDR3 protein: CASSEEQLSEAFF
D gene: TRBD1; V gene: TRBV9; clone size: .; J gene: TRBJ1-1; CDR3 DNA: TGTGCCAGCAGCGCGCCGACAGGGACGAACACTGAAGCTTTCTTT; CDR3 protein: CASSAPTGTNTEAFF
D gene: TRBD1; V gene: TRBV4-2; clone size: .; J gene: TRBJ1-1; CDR3 DNA: TGTGCCAGCAGCCAAACTCTCAGGACAGGGAACACTGAAGCTTTCTTT; CDR3 protein: CASSQTLRTGNTEAFF
D gene: .; V gene: TRBV7-2; clone size: .; J gene: TRBJ2-2; CDR3 DNA: TGTGCCAGCAGCTTAGTATCCCGTAACACCGGGGAGCTGTTTTTT; CDR3 protein: CASSLVSRNTGELFF
D gene: .; V gene: TRBV10-3; clone size: .; J gene: TRBJ1-3; CDR3 DNA: TGTGCCATCAGTGCGGGAGGAACAGGGAAAGGAAACACCATATATTTT; CDR3 protein: CAISAGGTGKGNTIYF
D gene: .; V gene: TRBV7-6; clone size: .; J gene: TRBJ1-6; CDR3 DNA: TGTGCCAGCAGCGCCACAGGGCTCTATAATTCACCCCTCCACTTT; CDR3 protein: CASSATGLYNSPLHF
D gene: .; V gene: TRBV5-1; clone size: .; J gene: TRBJ1-2; CDR3 DNA: TGCGCCAGCAGAGTGAGGGAGAACGGTGGCTACACCTTC; CDR3 protein: CASRVRENGGYTF
D gene: .; V gene: TRBV13; clone size: .; J gene: TRBJ1-1; CDR3 DNA: TGTGCCAGCAGCCCCCGACGGGTCACTGAAGCTTTCTTT; CDR3 protein: CASSPRRVTEAFF
D gene: .; V gene: TRBV11-2; clone size: .; J gene: TRBJ1-2; CDR3 DNA: TGTGCCAGCAGCATCTTGGCGGACAGCACTGGTGGCTACACCTTC; CDR3 protein: CASSILADSTGGYTF
D gene: .; V gene: TRBV5-4; clone size: .; J gene: TRBJ2-3; CDR3 DNA: TGTGCCAGCAGTCTGGGTGGAGGTATCATAGATACGCAGTATTTT; CDR3 protein: CASSLGGGIIDTQYF
D gene: .; V gene: TRBV5-6; clone size: .; J gene: TRBJ1-1; CDR3 DNA: TGTGCCAGCAGCTTCGGTAACAGTAACACTGAAGCTTTCTTT; CDR3 protein: CASSFGNSNTEAFF
D gene: .; V gene: TRBV5-1; clone size: .; J gene: TRBJ1-5; CDR3 DNA: TGCGCCAGCAGCTTCTTCCCGGATCAGCCCCAGCATTTT; CDR3 protein: CASSFFPDQPQHF
D gene: TRBD2; V gene: TRBV4-3; clone size: .; J gene: TRBJ2-3; CDR3 DNA: TGCGCCAGCAGCCAGGAGAGCGGGGGTGGAGATACGCAGTATTTT; CDR3 protein: CASSQESGGGDTQYF
D gene: .; V gene: TRBV7-7; clone size: .; J gene: TRBJ1-3; CDR3 DNA: TGTGCCAGCAGCTTAGCCCCAATTCCTGGAAACACCATATATTTT; CDR3 protein: CASSLAPIPGNTIYF
D gene: TRBD1; V gene: TRBV4-3; clone size: .; J gene: TRBJ1-4; CDR3 DNA: TGCGCCAGCAGCCTGACAGGGGGCATCGGTGAAAAACTGTTTTTT; CDR3 protein: CASSLTGGIGEKLFF
D gene: .; V gene: TRBV12-5; clone size: .; J gene: TRBJ1-5; CDR3 DNA: TGTGCTAGTGGTTTGTCTCTTAATCAGCCCCAGCATTTT; CDR3 protein: CASGLSLNQPQHF
D gene: TRBD2; V gene: TRBV10-2; clone size: .; J gene: TRBJ2-7; CDR3 DNA: TGCGCCAGCAGAGCACTAGCGGGGCCTTACGAGCAGTACTTC; CDR3 protein: CASRALAGPYEQYF
D gene: TRBD1; V gene: TRBV5-1; clone size: .; J gene: TRBJ1-5; CDR3 DNA: TGCGCCAGCAGCCCAGGGGACAGTCCACAGGAGCCCCAGCATTTT; CDR3 protein: CASSPGDSPQEPQHF
D gene: .; V gene: TRBV9; clone size: few; J gene: TRBJ1-3; CDR3 DNA: TGTGCCAGCAGCGTAGGGAGCTCTGGAAACACCATATATTTT; CDR3 protein: CASSVGSSGNTIYF
D gene: TRBD1; V gene: TRBV6-5; clone size: once; J gene: TRBJ1-4; CDR3 DNA: TGTGCCAGCTACCGGGACAGGGGGGAAAAACTGTTTTTT; CDR3 protein: CASYRDRGEKLFF
D gene: .; V gene: TRBV5-1; clone size: .; J gene: TRBJ1-2; CDR3 DNA: TGCGCCAGCAGCCTTGGGTCGGGGAACTATGGCTACACCTTC; CDR3 protein: CASSLGSGNYGYTF
D gene: .; V gene: TRBV20-1; clone size: .; J gene: TRBJ2-7; CDR3 DNA: TGCAGTGCTATTGAACGGTACCCCTACGAGCAGTACTTC; CDR3 protein: CSAIERYPYEQYF
D gene: .; V gene: TRBV11-2; clone size: once; J gene: TRBJ1-2; CDR3 DNA: TGTGCCAGCAGCTTAGATCGAGGGCAGGGGAATGGCTACACCTTC; CDR3 protein: CASSLDRGQGNGYTF
D gene: .; V gene: TRBV9; clone size: .; J gene: TRBJ2-5; CDR3 DNA: TGTGCCAGCAGCTCGACACCCGTTGGGACCCAGTACTTC; CDR3 protein: CASSSTPVGTQYF
D gene: TRBD2; V gene: TRBV5-4; clone size: few; J gene: TRBJ2-7; CDR3 DNA: TGTGCCAGCAGCCCGAGCGGGGGCACCTACGAGCAGTACTTC; CDR3 protein: CASSPSGGTYEQYF
D gene: TRBD1; V gene: TRBV19; clone size: many; J gene: TRBJ2-7; CDR3 DNA: TGTGCCAGTAGTCGCCTGGACAGGGCGAACGAGCAGTACTTC; CDR3 protein: CASSRLDRANEQYF
D gene: .; V gene: TRBV6-5; clone size: .; J gene: TRBJ2-7; CDR3 DNA: TGTGCCAGCAGTTTTGGGGGGGCCGATGAGCAGTACTTC; CDR3 protein: CASSFGGADEQYF
D gene: .; V gene: TRBV29-1; clone size: once; J gene: TRBJ2-5; CDR3 DNA: TGCAGCGCCACGAGTAGCTGGGAGCAAGAGACCCAGTACTTC; CDR3 protein: CSATSSWEQETQYF
D gene: .; V gene: TRBV6-5; clone size: .; J gene: TRBJ1-6; CDR3 DNA: TGTGCCAGCAGTTGGTTGGGCCGGGGGAATTCACCCCTCCACTTT; CDR3 protein: CASSWLGRGNSPLHF
D gene: .; V gene: TRBV10-3; clone size: few; J gene: TRBJ1-1; CDR3 DNA: TGTGCCCTAGGCCAGGGGAAAAACACTGAAGCTTTCTTT; CDR3 protein: CALGQGKNTEAFF
D gene: .; V gene: TRBV5-1; clone size: .; J gene: TRBJ1-2; CDR3 DNA: TGCGCCAGCATGGGGGCTAGCTATGGCTACACCTTC; CDR3 protein: CASMGASYGYTF
D gene: .; V gene: TRBV29-1; clone size: .; J gene: TRBJ2-5; CDR3 DNA: TGCAGCGTTGATGACCAGGCAGAGACCCAGTACTTC; CDR3 protein: CSVDDQAETQYF
D gene: TRBD1; V gene: TRBV4-2; clone size: .; J gene: TRBJ2-7; CDR3 DNA: TGTGCCAGCAGCCCCACTGGGACAGGGATAAACGAGCAGTACTTC; CDR3 protein: CASSPTGTGINEQYF
D gene: TRBD2; V gene: TRBV6-2/TRBV6-3; clone size: .; J gene: TRBJ2-4; CDR3 DNA: TGTGCCAGCAGCTCATTACTAGCGAGTGGAAACATTCAGTACTTC; CDR3 protein: CASSSLLASGNIQYF
D gene: TRBD1; V gene: TRBV2; clone size: few; J gene: TRBJ1-2; CDR3 DNA: TGTGCCAGCACCTTTGGGACAGGGCGTTTAGATGGCTACACCTTC; CDR3 protein: CASTFGTGRLDGYTF
D gene: TRBD2; V gene: TRBV10-3; clone size: .; J gene: TRBJ2-7; CDR3 DNA: TGTGCCATATCCGGACTAGCGAACTACGAGCAGTACTTC; CDR3 protein: CAISGLANYEQYF
D gene: TRBD1; V gene: TRBV24-1; clone size: .; J gene: TRBJ2-7; CDR3 DNA: TGTGCCACCAGTGATGGACAGGGGTCAGCCTACGAGCAGTACTTC; CDR3 protein: CATSDGQGSAYEQYF
D gene: .; V gene: TRBV4-1; clone size: .; J gene: TRBJ1-6; CDR3 DNA: TGCGCCAGCAGCCTAAAGATGTCGGGAAGTAATTCACCCCTCCACTTT; CDR3 protein: CASSLKMSGSNSPLHF
D gene: TRBD1; V gene: TRBV6-2/TRBV6-3; clone size: .; J gene: TRBJ1-1; CDR3 DNA: TGTGCCAGCAGTTACTCGACGGGACAGGGGACCTACACTGAAGCTTTCTTT; CDR3 protein: CASSYSTGQGTYTEAFF
D gene: TRBD1; V gene: TRBV5-4; clone size: .; J gene: TRBJ1-4; CDR3 DNA: TGTGCCAGCTCCCCGGGACAGGCAGAAAAACTGTTTTTT; CDR3 protein: CASSPGQAEKLFF
D gene: TRBD1; V gene: TRBV10-3; clone size: few; J gene: TRBJ1-2; CDR3 DNA: TGTGCCACCGGACAGGGGATGGTCTATGGCTACACCTTC; CDR3 protein: CATGQGMVYGYTF
D gene: TRBD1; V gene: TRBV30; clone size: .; J gene: TRBJ2-1; CDR3 DNA: TGTGCCTGGAGCCCGGGACAGGGGGACGGTGAGCAGTTCTTC; CDR3 protein: CAWSPGQGDGEQFF